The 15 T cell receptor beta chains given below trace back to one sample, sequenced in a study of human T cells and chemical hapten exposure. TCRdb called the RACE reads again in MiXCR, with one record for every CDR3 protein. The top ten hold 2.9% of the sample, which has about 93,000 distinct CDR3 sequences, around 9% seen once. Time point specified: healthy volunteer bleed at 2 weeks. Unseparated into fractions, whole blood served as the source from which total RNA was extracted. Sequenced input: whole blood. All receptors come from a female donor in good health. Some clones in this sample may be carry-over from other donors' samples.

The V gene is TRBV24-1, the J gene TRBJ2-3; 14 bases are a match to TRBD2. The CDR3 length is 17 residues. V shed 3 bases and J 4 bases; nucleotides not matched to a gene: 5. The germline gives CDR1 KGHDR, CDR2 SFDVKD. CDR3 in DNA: TGTGCCACCAGTGATACCGGGACTAGCGGGAGTGCAGATACGCAGTATTTT. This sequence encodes CATSDTGTSGSADTQYF.

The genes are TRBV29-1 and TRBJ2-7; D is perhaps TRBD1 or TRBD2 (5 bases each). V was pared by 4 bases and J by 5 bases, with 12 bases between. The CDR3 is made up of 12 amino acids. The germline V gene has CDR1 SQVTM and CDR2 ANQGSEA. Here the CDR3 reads CSVGVWGNEQYF. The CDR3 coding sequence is TGCAGCGTTGGGGTTTGGGGGAACGAGCAGTACTTC.

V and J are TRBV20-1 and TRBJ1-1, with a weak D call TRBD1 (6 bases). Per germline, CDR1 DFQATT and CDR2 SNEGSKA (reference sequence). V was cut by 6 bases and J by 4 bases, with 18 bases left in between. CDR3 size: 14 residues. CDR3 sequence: CSAPRRGRGTEAFF. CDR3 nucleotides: TGCAGTGCCCCAAGACGGGGGCGAGGCACTGAAGCTTTCTTT.

CDR3 region: CASSSGLSYEQYF. In DNA form, the CDR3 reads TGTGCCAGTAGTTCCGGACTCTCCTACGAGCAGTACTTC. The chain employs TRBV19 and TRBJ2-7, with D possibly matching TRBD2 (5 bases). Trimming stripped 5 bases from V and 0 bases from J, with 8 bases between. The CDR3 length is 13 residues. The germline CDR1 and CDR2 sequences are LNHDA and SQIVND (reference sequence).

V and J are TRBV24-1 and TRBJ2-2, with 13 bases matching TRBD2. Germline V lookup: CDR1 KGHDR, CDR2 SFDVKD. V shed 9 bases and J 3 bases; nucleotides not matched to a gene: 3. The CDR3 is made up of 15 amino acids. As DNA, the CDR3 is TGTGCCACCCAGACTAGCGGGAGGCACACCGGGGAGCTGTTTTTT. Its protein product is CATQTSGRHTGELFF.

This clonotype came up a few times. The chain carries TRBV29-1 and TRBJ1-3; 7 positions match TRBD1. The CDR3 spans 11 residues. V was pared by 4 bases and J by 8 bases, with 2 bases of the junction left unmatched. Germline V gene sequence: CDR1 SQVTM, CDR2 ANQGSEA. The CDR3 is CSVGQGHTIYF. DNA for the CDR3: TGCAGCGTTGGACAGGGTCACACCATATATTTT.

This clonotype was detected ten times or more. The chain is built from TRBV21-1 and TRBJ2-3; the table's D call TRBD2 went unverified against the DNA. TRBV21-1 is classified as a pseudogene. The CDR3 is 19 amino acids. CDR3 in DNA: TGTGCCAGCAGCAAAGGTAATGGTCAGCGGGAGAGGAGCACAGATACGCAGTATTTT. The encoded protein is CASSKGNGQRERSTDTQYF.

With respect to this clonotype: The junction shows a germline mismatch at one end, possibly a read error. CDR3 sequence: CASSRSGTQQETQYF. The CDR3 region has the DNA TGTGCTAGCAGCCGTAGCGGGACCCAACAAGAGACCCAGTACTTC. The chain has TRBV7-9 and TRBJ2-5; TRBD2 matches 8 bases. The CDR3 extends over 15 amino acids. Per the germline V gene, CDR1 is SEHNR and CDR2 is FQNEAQ (reference sequence). Combining the CDR3 with reference TRBV7-9 and TRBJ2-5 gives the whole variable domain DTGVSQNPRHKITKRGQNVTFRCDPISEHNRLYWYRQTLGQGPEFLTYFQNEAQLEKSRLLSDRFSAERPKGSFSTLEIQRTEQGDSAMYLCASSRSGTQQETQYFGPGTRLLVL.

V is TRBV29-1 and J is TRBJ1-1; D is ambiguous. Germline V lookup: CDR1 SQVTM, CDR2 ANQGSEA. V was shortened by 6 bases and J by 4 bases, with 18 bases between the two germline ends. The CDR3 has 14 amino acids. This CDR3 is CSVAGRTLGTEAFF. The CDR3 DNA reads TGCAGCGTCGCGGGGAGGACCTTGGGCACTGAAGCTTTCTTT.

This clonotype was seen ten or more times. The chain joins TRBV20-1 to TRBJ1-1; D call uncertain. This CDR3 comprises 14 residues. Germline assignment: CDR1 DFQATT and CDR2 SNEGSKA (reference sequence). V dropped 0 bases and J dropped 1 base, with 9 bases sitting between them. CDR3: CSARDPTANTEAFF. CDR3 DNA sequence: TGCAGTGCTAGAGATCCCACTGCGAACACTGAAGCTTTCTTT.

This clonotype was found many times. The CDR3 nucleotides are TGCAGTGCTAGAGATCGGGACACCGCAACCCCTAACTATGGCTACACCTTC. This gives the protein CSARDRDTATPNYGYTF. The gene calls are TRBV20-1 and TRBJ1-2; possibly TRBD1 for D (6 bases). The CDR3 runs 17 residues. V was pared by 0 bases and J by 0 bases, with 17 bases between. Germline V gene data show CDR1 as DFQATT and CDR2 as SNEGSKA (reference sequence).

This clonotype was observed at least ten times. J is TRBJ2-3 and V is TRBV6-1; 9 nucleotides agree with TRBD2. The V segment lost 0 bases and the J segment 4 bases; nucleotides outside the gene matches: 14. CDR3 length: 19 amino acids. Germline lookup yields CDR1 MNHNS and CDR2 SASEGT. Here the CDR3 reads CASSEALGGGRATADTQYF. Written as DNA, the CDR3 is TGTGCCAGCAGTGAAGCATTGGGCGGCGGGAGGGCCACGGCAGATACGCAGTATTTT.

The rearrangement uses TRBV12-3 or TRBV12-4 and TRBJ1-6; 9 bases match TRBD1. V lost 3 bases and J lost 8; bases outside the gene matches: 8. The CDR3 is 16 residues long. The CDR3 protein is CASSFKVGQGHSPLHF. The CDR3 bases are TGTGCCAGCAGTTTTAAAGTGGGACAGGGTCATTCACCCCTCCACTTT.

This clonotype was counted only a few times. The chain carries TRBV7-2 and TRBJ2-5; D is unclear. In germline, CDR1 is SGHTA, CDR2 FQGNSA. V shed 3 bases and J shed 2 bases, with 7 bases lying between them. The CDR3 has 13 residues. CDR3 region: CASSFGQQETQYF. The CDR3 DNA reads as TGTGCCAGCAGCTTTGGGCAGCAAGAGACCCAGTACTTC.

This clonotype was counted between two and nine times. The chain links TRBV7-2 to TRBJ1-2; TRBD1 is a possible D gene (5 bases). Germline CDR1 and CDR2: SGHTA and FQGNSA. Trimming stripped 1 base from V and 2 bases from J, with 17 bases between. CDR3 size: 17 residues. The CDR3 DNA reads TGTGCCAGCAGCTTAGAGTCTCCCCTCCAGGGAAACTATGGCTACACCTTC. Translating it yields CASSLESPLQGNYGYTF. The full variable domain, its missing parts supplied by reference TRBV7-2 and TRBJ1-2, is GAGVSQSPSNKVTEKGKDVELRCDPISGHTALYWYRQSLGQGLEFLIYFQGNSAPDKSGLPSDRFSAERTGGSVSTLTIQRTQQEDSAVYLCASSLESPLQGNYGYTFGSGTRLTVV.